The rows below give T cell receptor beta chains drawn from one sample of a study of cytomegalovirus exposure and HLA in healthy donors. TCRdb's table, derived via immunoSEQ multiplex PCR, lists solely in-frame clones and lacks some. The data hold roughly 180,000 clones, with about 83% observed a single time. The specimen sequenced was PBMCs. These receptors all come from a woman under 40 in good health and CMV-seropositive. Both conserved end residues are part of each CDR3. D genes are given only for firm matches. Size is stated for part of the rows, as once, few or many counts, or as a class when the clone is expanded.

TGCGCCAGCAGCCAAGTGGCTAGCGGGGATAGCACAGATACGCAGTATTTT	CASSQVASGDSTDTQYF	TRBV4-1	TRBJ2-3	NA	TRBD2
TGCGCCAGCAGCCCCGGCCAGGCGGGCGGGTACGAGCAGTACTTC	CASSPGQAGGYEQYF	TRBV4-1	TRBJ2-7	NA	NA
TGCGCCAGCAGCCAAGAAATAGCGGGGCTCTACGAGCAGTACTTC	CASSQEIAGLYEQYF	TRBV4-1	TRBJ2-7	NA	TRBD2
TGTGCCAGCAGCTTGGGACAGGTCTATGGCTACACCTTC	CASSLGQVYGYTF	TRBV5-6	TRBJ1-2	NA	NA
TGTGCCAGCAGTTTAAGCCTCCTGCGGGACAGCTCCTACGAGCAGTACTTC	CASSLSLLRDSSYEQYF	TRBV28	TRBJ2-7	few	NA
TGTGCCAGCAGCGCCAGGAGGGGTACCGGCAATGAGCAGTTCTTC	CASSARRGTGNEQFF	TRBV4-2	TRBJ2-1	NA	NA
TGTGCCAGCAGCCTACAGGGTACCAACGAGCAGTACTTC	CASSLQGTNEQYF	TRBV5-4	TRBJ2-7	NA	NA
TGTGCCAGCAGCGCCCCCACCGGGAGGGCCCGCGAGCAGTTCTTC	CASSAPTGRAREQFF	TRBV9	TRBJ2-1	once	TRBD2
TGTGCCAGCAGCTTTTTCTCGGTGGGCAATCAGCCCCAGCATTTT	CASSFFSVGNQPQHF	TRBV5-6	TRBJ1-5	NA	NA
TGTGCCAGCAGCTTGGCCTCGGGTACGCAGTATTTT	CASSLASGTQYF	TRBV5-6	TRBJ2-3	NA	NA
TGCGCCAGCAGCTTGGTTCCGGGGAACAACAATGAGCAGTTCTTC	CASSLVPGNNNEQFF	TRBV5-1	TRBJ2-1	NA	NA
TGTGCCAGCAGCGGAAGGACAGGGGCTAACTATGGCTACACCTTC	CASSGRTGANYGYTF	TRBV7-2	TRBJ1-2	NA	TRBD1
TGTGCCAGTTCGCCCAGCGGACAGGGGGCTATTGGCTACACCTTC	CASSPSGQGAIGYTF	TRBV19	TRBJ1-2	NA	TRBD1
TGTGCCAGCAGCTCATCAACCTCTACCTACGAGCAGTACTTC	CASSSSTSTYEQYF	TRBV7-2	TRBJ2-7	NA	NA
TGTGCCAGCAGCCAAGTTCGAGATACGACAGATACGCAGTATTTT	CASSQVRDTTDTQYF	TRBV4-2	TRBJ2-3	NA	NA
TGTGCCAGCAGAGGGACAGGGTCCTACGAGCAGTACTTC	CASRGTGSYEQYF	TRBV2	TRBJ2-7	NA	TRBD1
TGTGCCAGCAGTACCTCCCCGAGGAACACTGAAGCTTTCTTT	CASSTSPRNTEAFF	TRBV27	TRBJ1-1	NA	NA
TGTGCCAGCAGTTTCTTAGTCTCCGGAGAGACCCAGTACTTC	CASSFLVSGETQYF	TRBV27	TRBJ2-5	NA	NA
TGTGCCAGCAGGAAGGGACTAGCGGGGCCCTACGAGCAGTACTTC	CASRKGLAGPYEQYF	TRBV2	TRBJ2-7	NA	TRBD2
TGTGCCACCAGCAGAGAGGGCGGGACCTACGAGCAGTACTTC	CATSREGGTYEQYF	TRBV15	TRBJ2-7	few	NA
TGTGCCAGCAGTTACGGGGGCGCCTACAATGAGCAGTTCTTC	CASSYGGAYNEQFF	TRBV6-5	TRBJ2-1	NA	NA
TGTGCCAGCAGTTCACCAGGGGAAGGCACAGATACGCAGTATTTT	CASSSPGEGTDTQYF	TRBV28	TRBJ2-3	NA	NA
TGCAGCGTTGGTCTAGCGGGGCCCCAAGAGACCCAGTACTTC	CSVGLAGPQETQYF	TRBV29-1	TRBJ2-5	few	TRBD2
TGCGCCAGCAGTGAGTCGAATAACCCGGTTTATGGCTACACCTTC	CASSESNNPVYGYTF	TRBV10-1	TRBJ1-2	NA	NA